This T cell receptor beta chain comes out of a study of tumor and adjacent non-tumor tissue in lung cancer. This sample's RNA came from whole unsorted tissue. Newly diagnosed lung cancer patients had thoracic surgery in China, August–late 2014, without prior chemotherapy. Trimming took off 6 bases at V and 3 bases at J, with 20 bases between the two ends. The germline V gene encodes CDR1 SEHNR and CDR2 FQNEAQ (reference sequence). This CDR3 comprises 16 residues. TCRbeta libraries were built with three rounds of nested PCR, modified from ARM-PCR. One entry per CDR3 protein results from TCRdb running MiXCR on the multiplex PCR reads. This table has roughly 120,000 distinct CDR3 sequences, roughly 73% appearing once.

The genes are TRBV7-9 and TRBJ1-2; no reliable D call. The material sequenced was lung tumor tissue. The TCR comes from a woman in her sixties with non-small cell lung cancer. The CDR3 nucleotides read TGTGCCAGCAGACCTCAAGGGCGGCAAGCAGACTATGGCTACACCTTC. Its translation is CASRPQGRQADYGYTF.